The clone carrying this T cell receptor beta chain has a count of ten or more. In germline, CDR1 is SGHAT, CDR2 FQNNGV. V gave up 2 bases and J gave up 7 bases, with 12 bases separating them. This CDR3 is built from 14 residues. The sample originates from a study of T-cell reconstitution after alpha-beta-depleted transplantation in children. The TCRbeta library incorporated unique molecular identifiers. From the PCR reads, TCRdb called clonotypes with MiXCR, one entry per CDR3 protein. The repertoire consists of hundreds of thousands of distinct CDR3 sequences, with under 13% occurring once and the leading ten covering about 28%.

The specimen comprised PBMCs, sampled before TCRalphabeta/CD19-depleted stem cell transplant. The J gene is TRBJ1-5, the V gene TRBV11-2, with a weak D call TRBD1 (6 bases). This receptor was obtained from a child under two years old with acute myeloid leukemia, due to receive a stem cell transplant. The chain's CDR3 is CASSLTGTIQPQHF. The CDR3 DNA reads TGTGCCAGCAGCTTAACAGGGACGATCCAGCCCCAGCATTTT. The full variable domain, rest sourced from reference TRBV11-2 and TRBJ1-5, is EAGVAQSPRYKIIEKRQSVAFWCNPISGHATLYWYQQILGQGPKLLIQFQNNGVVDDSQLPKDRFSAERLKGVDSTLKIQPAKLEDSAVYLCASSLTGTIQPQHFGDGTRLSIL.